These 4 T cell receptor beta chains were all obtained from the same sample, sequenced in a study of identical twins. One entry per CDR3 protein results from TCRdb running MiXCR on the 5' RACE reads. The table includes 700,000 to 950,000 distinct CDR3 sequences, around an eighth detected once. This same sample was also part of a study on yellow fever vaccine responses in identical twins.

The sample comprised PBMCs. The receptors originated from a woman between 18 and 29 years old in good health.

The V and J genes are TRBV20-1 and TRBJ2-3, with 10 bases that match TRBD2. CDR3 length: 16 residues. Germline V gene sequence: CDR1 DFQATT, CDR2 SNEGSKA (reference sequence). V lost 0 bases to trimming and J lost 3 bases; unmatched junction nucleotides: 6. CDR3 sequence: CSAREALAGATDTQYF. In DNA, the CDR3 is TGCAGTGCTAGAGAGGCCCTAGCGGGGGCAACAGATACGCAGTATTTT.

There are a few counts of this clonotype. The J gene is TRBJ2-7, the V gene TRBV28, with TRBD1 matching 7 bases. This CDR3 spans 15 amino acids. Trimming cost V 6 bases and J 4 bases; bases outside gene matches: 12. Germline loops: CDR1 MDHEN, CDR2 SYDVKM. CDR3 amino acids: CASRPNTGVGYEQYV. The CDR3 region has the DNA TGTGCCAGCAGACCTAACACAGGGGTAGGGTACGAGCAGTACGTC.

The J gene is TRBJ1-1, the V gene TRBV20-1; 12 nucleotides agree with TRBD1. Germline-derived CDR1 and CDR2 are DFQATT and SNEGSKA (reference sequence). V was clipped by 6 bases and J by 3 bases; unmatched bases: 5. The CDR3 extends over 14 amino acids. The CDR3 spells CSAGTGGLYTEAFF. The CDR3 nucleotides are TGCAGTGCCGGGACAGGGGGCCTGTACACTGAAGCTTTCTTT.

V and J are TRBV10-3 and TRBJ2-3; D unresolved. Germline V gives CDR1 ENHRY, CDR2 SYGVKD. This CDR3 is 15 amino acids long. Deletions cut 10 bases from V and 1 base from J, with 18 bases between. CDR3 DNA sequence: TGTGCCACCTCCGGGCTTGCTCCAGGCACAGATACGCAGTATTTT. Its translation is CATSGLAPGTDTQYF.